This T cell receptor beta chain was captured in a study of blood T cell repertoires in COVID-19. Overall study: Samples of COVID-19 (acute and convalescent) were obtained from the United States, Italy and Spain.

This CDR3 comprises 14 residues. Per germline, CDR1 MGHDK and CDR2 SYGVNS. The V end lost 6 bases, the J end lost 2 bases, and 10 bases lay between the germline ends. Profiled with immunoSEQ multiplex PCR; TCRdb holds only in-frame clones, not every one. The table records approximately 260,000 clones, approximately 86% of them present only once. The rearrangement links TRBV25-1 to TRBJ2-2; no clear D gene. The sample comprised peripheral blood. This sequence was found in a man aged 18 to 35 with active or convalescent COVID-19. CDR3 amino acids: CASRAAPNTGELFF. CDR3 sequence (DNA): TGTGCCAGCAGAGCCGCCCCCAACACCGGGGAGCTGTTTTTT. The complete variable domain, with remaining parts taken from reference TRBV25-1 and TRBJ2-2, reads EADIYQTPRYLVIGTGKKITLECSQTMGHDKMYWYQQDPGMELHLIHYSYGVNSTEKGDLSSESTVSRIRTEHFPLTLESARPSHTSQYLCASRAAPNTGELFFGEGSRLTVL.